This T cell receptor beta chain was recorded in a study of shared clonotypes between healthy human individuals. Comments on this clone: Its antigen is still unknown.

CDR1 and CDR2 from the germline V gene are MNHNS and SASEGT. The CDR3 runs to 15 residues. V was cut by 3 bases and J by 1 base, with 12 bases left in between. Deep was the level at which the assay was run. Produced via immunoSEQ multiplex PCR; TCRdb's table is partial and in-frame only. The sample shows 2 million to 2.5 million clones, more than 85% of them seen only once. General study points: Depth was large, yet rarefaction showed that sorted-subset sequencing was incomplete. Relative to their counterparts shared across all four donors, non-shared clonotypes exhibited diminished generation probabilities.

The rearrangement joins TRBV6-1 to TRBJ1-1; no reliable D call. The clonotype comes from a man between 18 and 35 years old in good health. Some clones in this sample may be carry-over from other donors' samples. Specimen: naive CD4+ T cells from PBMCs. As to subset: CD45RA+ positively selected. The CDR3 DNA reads TGTGCCAGCAGTGACCCCCACTTTGAGAACACTGAAGCTTTCTTT. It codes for CASSDPHFENTEAFF.